What follows is one T cell receptor (beta chain) and its context. The antigen remains unidentified. Germline trimming cut 3 bases from V and 0 bases from J; bases unmatched to any gene: 16. Germline V CDR1 and CDR2: MDHEN, SYDVKM. This CDR3 is built from 20 residues. Brentuximab vedotin exposure varied, and every patient relapsed after autologous stem cell transplantation. This sample is drawn from a study of PD-1 blockade in classical Hodgkin lymphoma. Study observations and caveats: By C4D1, CD4+ diversity increased significantly, especially in complete responders.

The data were produced by immunoSEQ multiplex PCR, yet TCRdb's version contains in-frame clones alone and is incomplete. Of a few thousand clones detected, roughly 66% appear once; the ten largest clones hold 61%. The chain links TRBV28 to TRBJ2-7; 11 positions match TRBD1. The specimen was peripheral blood mononuclear cells (PBMCs), collected before the second cycle of nivolumab. The origin of this receptor is a human donor with classical Hodgkin lymphoma. The CDR3: CASSFKEGQGVGTLSYEQYF. The DNA for the CDR3 is TGTGCCAGCAGTTTCAAGGAGGGACAGGGGGTCGGGACTCTCTCCTACGAGCAGTACTTC.